This T cell receptor (beta chain) was captured in a study of T cell clonality in common variable immunodeficiency. The repertoire was sequenced with immunoSEQ multiplex PCR; TCRdb's copy has only in-frame clones and lacks some. The table records more than 25,000 clones without singletons, the ten largest covering 3.5% to 4.5%. Notes on this clone: The antigen remains undetermined. Read sequence stops 3 residues before the CDR3 end, and the germline J gene provides the missing end.

CDR3 length: 16 amino acids. Losses at the gene ends were 2 bases for V and 0 bases for J; bases not matched to a gene: 8. Germline assignment: CDR1 SGHRS and CDR2 YFSETQ. General study points: Reportedly, TCR beta sequences from common variable immunodeficiency showed fewer deletions and N-nucleotide insertions.

V usage is TRBV5-1 and J usage is TRBJ2-7; 7 bases map to TRBD1. Sample: peripheral blood mononuclear cells. This TCR came from a human donor with common variable immunodeficiency. CDR3 bases read: TGCGCCAGCAGCTTCCGGGACAGCGGCAGCTCCTACGAG. This translates into CASSFRDSGSSYE. The whole CDR3 protein reads CASSFRDSGSSYEQYF. Using reference TRBV5-1 and TRBJ2-7 for the parts outside the CDR3, the full variable domain is KAGVTQTPRYLIKTRGQQVTLSCSPISGHRSVSWYQQTPGQGLQFLFEYFSETQRNKGNFPGRFSGRQFSNSRSEMNVSTLELGDSALYLCASSFRDSGSSYEQYFGPGTRLTVT.